One sample yielded the 16 T cell receptor beta chains listed below, sequenced in a study of cytomegalovirus exposure and HLA in healthy donors. PCR primers comprised 60 Vbeta and 13 Jbeta primers. Profiled with immunoSEQ multiplex PCR; TCRdb holds only in-frame clones, not every one. The table has about 200,000 clones, 75% to 90% seen once. Material for sequencing was PBMCs. Source of these receptors: a middle-aged woman in good health and CMV-seronegative.

The chain carries TRBV28 and TRBJ2-1; 8 bases line up with TRBD2. The trim removed 6 bases at V and 0 bases at J, leaving 13 bases unmatched. Per germline, CDR1 MDHEN and CDR2 SYDVKM. This CDR3 spans 18 amino acids. Here the CDR3 DNA reads TGTGCCAGCAGCAGGGCTAGCGGGTTTGCCAGCTCCTACAATGAGCAGTTCTTC. This codes for CASSRASGFASSYNEQFF. The whole variable domain, filled in from reference TRBV28 and TRBJ2-1, reads DVKVTQSSRYLVKRTGEKVFLECVQDMDHENMFWYRQDPGLGLRLIYFSYDVKMKEKGDIPEGYSVSREKKERFSLILESASTNQTSMYLCASSRASGFASSYNEQFFGPGTRLTVL.

V and J are TRBV6-1 and TRBJ1-2; 11 bases map to TRBD1. With V trimmed by 3 bases and J by 7 bases, 16 bases remained unmatched. CDR3 length: 18 amino acids. Germline CDR1 and CDR2: MNHNS and SASEGT. The CDR3 loop is CASSDSSWTGGLRAGYTF. The CDR3, as DNA: TGTGCCAGCAGTGATAGTAGCTGGACAGGGGGCCTAAGGGCTGGCTACACCTTC.

This clone has just one count. This chain links TRBV30 with TRBJ2-1, with D perhaps TRBD2 (6 bases). Trimming pared 0 bases from V and 6 bases from J, leaving 18 bases between. CDR3 length equals 16 residues. Germline-derived CDR1 and CDR2 are GTSNPN and SVGIG (reference sequence). The DNA for the CDR3 is TGTGCCTGGAGTGTCAGAGTGGGCGGGACTCGCAATGAGCAGTTCTTC. Its translation is CAWSVRVGGTRNEQFF.

The CDR3 loop reads CASSFDSYEQYF. Written as DNA, the CDR3 is TGTGCCAGCAGCTTCGACAGCTACGAGCAGTACTTC. This chain connects TRBV7-9 to TRBJ2-7; TRBD1 is a possible D gene (5 bases). Germline-derived CDR1 and CDR2 are SEHNR and FQNEAQ (reference sequence). The CDR3 has 12 amino acids. V was pared by 3 bases and J by 3 bases, with 6 bases between.

V gene TRBV6-5 combines with J gene TRBJ2-7; the D gene is possibly TRBD1 (5 bases). The CDR3 totals 13 residues. The germline gives CDR1 MNHEY, CDR2 SVGAGI. The V end lost 6 bases, the J end lost 2 bases, and 11 bases lay between the germline ends. CDR3 amino acids: CASSNRNAYEQYF. The CDR3 nucleotides are TGTGCCAGCAGCAACAGGAACGCCTACGAGCAGTACTTC.

The chain joins TRBV6-1 to TRBJ1-1; D is uncertain. Trimming cost V 5 bases and J 1 base, with 8 bases left between them. The CDR3 is 13 residues long. The germline V gene encodes CDR1 MNHNS and CDR2 SASEGT. The CDR3 region is CASSSSTNTEAFF. The CDR3 DNA reads as TGTGCCAGCAGTAGCTCCACGAACACTGAAGCTTTCTTT.

About this clone itself: An end of the junction differs from the germline gene, which may be a read error. CDR3 DNA sequence: TGTGTCAGCAGCTTAGCTACGCAGGGGGCGAACTATGGCTACACCTTC. It encodes CVSSLATQGANYGYTF. The rearrangement links TRBV7-2 to TRBJ1-2; 8 positions agree with TRBD1. CDR1 and CDR2 (germline): SGHTA, FQGNSA. There are 16 residues in the CDR3. The whole variable domain, remainder taken from reference TRBV7-2 and TRBJ1-2, is GAGVSQSPSNKVTEKGKDVELRCDPISGHTALYWYRQSLGQGLEFLIYFQGNSAPDKSGLPSDRFSAERTGGSVSTLTIQRTQQEDSAVYLCVSSLATQGANYGYTFGSGTRLTVV.

As regards this clone: The sample carries other DNA sequences with the same CDR3. The chain links TRBV19 to TRBJ2-1; the D gene is possibly TRBD2 (5 bases). CDR3 size: 12 residues. Germline loops: CDR1 LNHDA, CDR2 SQIVND (reference sequence). The V end lost 5 bases, the J end lost 14 bases, and 16 bases lay between the germline ends. CDR3 DNA sequence: TGTGCCAGTAGTTGGAGGCTTGGCGGCAAGTTCTTC. Amino acid sequence: CASSWRLGGKFF.

A remark on this clone: At the DNA level, this CDR3 is encoded by other sequences in the same sample as well. The chain joins TRBV5-1 to TRBJ1-1; 9 positions agree with TRBD1. Germline loops: CDR1 SGHRS, CDR2 YFSETQ. The CDR3 contains 13 residues. Trimming removed 3 bases from V and 5 bases from J; junction bases left unmatched: 2. The CDR3 is CASSSGQGTEAFF. Here the CDR3 DNA reads TGCGCCAGCAGCTCGGGACAGGGAACTGAAGCTTTCTTT.

This clone was recorded only once. The chain employs TRBV19 and TRBJ2-1; 7 bases agree with TRBD2. CDR1 is LNHDA and CDR2 is SQIVND in the germline V gene (reference sequence). This CDR3 has 14 amino acids. The V segment lost 3 bases and the J segment 10 bases; nucleotides outside the gene matches: 9. The CDR3 reads CASSIRASGQEQFF. The CDR3 region has the DNA TGTGCCAGTAGTATCAGGGCTAGCGGCCAAGAGCAGTTCTTC. Variable domain in full (rest from reference TRBV19 and TRBJ2-1): DGGITQSPKYLFRKEGQNVTLSCEQNLNHDAMYWYRQDPGQGLRLIYYSQIVNDFQKGDIAEGYSVSREKKESFPLTVTSAQKNPTAFYLCASSIRASGQEQFFGPGTRLTVL.

V gene TRBV5-1 combines with J gene TRBJ1-2; the D is unclear. The CDR3 consists of 14 residues. Germline CDR1 and CDR2: SGHRS and YFSETQ. V was cut by 0 bases and J by 4 bases, with 10 bases left in between. CDR3 residues: CASSLEAGIYGYTF. Written as DNA, the CDR3 is TGCGCCAGCAGCTTGGAAGCGGGTATCTATGGCTACACCTTC.

The V call is TRBV7-2, the J call TRBJ2-5; TRBD1 is a possible D gene (5 bases). The J call is uncertain, as TRBJ2-7 better fits the DNA end. The CDR3 consists of 16 residues. The germline CDR1 and CDR2 sequences are SGHTA and FQGNSA. CDR3: CASSSSGLSSSYEQYF. CDR3 nucleotides: TGTGCCAGCAGCTCCTCAGGGTTATCAAGTTCCTACGAGCAGTACTTC.

This chain links TRBV28 with TRBJ2-1, with TRBD1 matching over 8 bases. In germline, CDR1 is MDHEN, CDR2 SYDVKM. V lost 3 bases to trimming and J lost 7 bases; unmatched junction nucleotides: 2. CDR3 size: 13 residues. DNA for the CDR3: TGTGCCAGCAGTTTTTACAGGGGGAATGAGCAGTTCTTC. This gives the protein CASSFYRGNEQFF.

This chain joins TRBV5-6 and TRBJ1-2, with TRBD1 as a possible D gene (5 bases). Germline CDR1 reads SGHDT; CDR2 reads YYEEEE. The V end lost 1 base, the J end lost 4 bases, and 11 bases lay between the germline ends. This CDR3 has 14 amino acids. CDR3 sequence (DNA): TGTGCCAGCAGCTTGAGGCAGGGTGCCTATGGCTACACCTTC. Its translation: CASSLRQGAYGYTF.

The chain joins TRBV19 to TRBJ1-2; maybe TRBD1 (5 bases). CDR3 length equals 14 residues. V lost 3 bases, J lost 5 bases, and 13 bases lay in between. Per the germline V gene, CDR1 is LNHDA and CDR2 is SQIVND (reference sequence). CDR3 DNA sequence: TGTGCCAGTAGTATGAATGTACGGGGGTATGGCTACACCTTC. The encoded protein is CASSMNVRGYGYTF.

This rearrangement joins TRBV6-5 to TRBJ1-1; 9 positions match TRBD1. This CDR3 is 14 amino acids long. Per germline, CDR1 MNHEY and CDR2 SVGAGI. The V gene end was trimmed by 5 bases and the J gene end by 2 bases; junction bases not matched to a gene: 3. The CDR3 is CASSTTGGNTEAFF. The CDR3 coding sequence is TGTGCCAGCAGTACGACAGGGGGTAACACTGAAGCTTTCTTT.